This record concerns one T cell receptor beta chain sequence. Germline V lookup: CDR1 SGHKS, CDR2 YYEKEE (reference sequence). With 4 bases removed from V and 7 bases from J, the gap between germline ends came to 21 bases. The CDR3 spans 16 residues. This sample is part of a study of blood T cell repertoires in COVID-19. Study in general: COVID-19 samples, acute and convalescent, were from the United States, Italy and Spain. PBMCs, B-cell-depleted T cells, or T cells were the source of the cDNA or gDNA that made up the material.

In the authors' workflow: Scientists estimated how many nucleated cells there were by amplifying reference gene primers. The data were produced by immunoSEQ multiplex PCR, yet TCRdb's version contains in-frame clones alone and is incomplete. That table furnishes V, J and clone size, whereas the DNA furnished D and trimming. The repertoire holds about 240,000 clones, with 87% as singletons. The V call is TRBV5-5, the J call TRBJ2-1, with a tentative D call TRBD1 (6 bases). The TCR comes from a man aged 55 to 70 who had recovered from COVID-19. Sequencing input: peripheral blood. CDR3 nucleotides: TGTGCCAGCAGCCTTTGGGCCGGACAGTCGATTAATGAGCAGTTCTTC. Translated, it gives CASSLWAGQSINEQFF.